These 3 T cell receptor beta chains originate from one sample sequenced in a study of cytomegalovirus exposure and HLA in healthy donors. Both 60 Vbeta primers and 13 Jbeta primers went into the PCR. Sequencing used immunoSEQ multiplex PCR; TCRdb keeps in-frame clones, though not all of them. The sample has around 200,000 clones, 79% seen once. The specimen was PBMCs. These receptors originate from a man aged 45-65 years in good health and CMV-seronegative.

This clone was found once. The chain joins TRBV14 to TRBJ2-3; 7 bases agree with TRBD2. The V segment lost 4 bases and the J segment 4 bases; nucleotides outside the gene matches: 8. CDR3 length equals 15 residues. Germline V gene lookup returns CDR1 SGHDN and CDR2 FVKESK. This CDR3 is CASSRGGSPADTQYF. The CDR3 DNA sequence: TGTGCCAGCAGCCGGGGCGGGAGCCCTGCAGATACGCAGTATTTT.

V gene TRBV21-1 combines with J gene TRBJ2-4; no check of the table's D call, TRBD2, against the DNA was made. TRBV21-1 has pseudogene status. There are 22 residues in the CDR3. The CDR3 DNA sequence: TGTGCCAGCAGCAAAGGGCTTCCCGGGACTAGCGGGAGGGCGACTCCAAAAAACATTCAGTACTTC. Protein: CASSKGLPGTSGRATPKNIQYF.

This clone was observed a handful of times. V and J are TRBV9 and TRBJ2-5; 13 bases match TRBD2. Looked up from germline, CDR1 is SGDLS and CDR2 is YYNGEE. The V and J ends lost 0 bases and 4 bases, in that order; junction bases with no gene match: 9. CDR3 length: 18 residues. CDR3 amino acids: CASSVGTSGRRLGETQYF. The CDR3 DNA reads as TGTGCCAGCAGCGTAGGGACTAGCGGGAGACGTTTAGGAGAGACCCAGTACTTC.